The clone carrying this T cell receptor beta chain was observed at least ten times. The sample is drawn from a study of T-cell reconstitution after alpha-beta-depleted transplantation in children. Library preparation (for TCRbeta) was performed with unique molecular identifiers. From the PCR reads, TCRdb called clonotypes with MiXCR, one entry per CDR3 protein. The sample has 170,000 or so distinct CDR3 sequences, around 6.8% seen once; the top ten hold 3% to 3.5%. Germline CDR1 reads SEHNR; CDR2 reads FQNEAQ (reference sequence). V dropped 5 bases and J dropped 0 bases, with 16 bases sitting between them. The CDR3 covers 16 residues.

This specimen was PBMCs from the stem cell graft donor, taken from the stem cell graft. This receptor was taken from a human donor who donated a stem cell graft to a child with Wiskott-Aldrich syndrome. The V call is TRBV7-9, the J call TRBJ1-1; possibly TRBD1 for D (5 bases). CDR3 DNA: TGTGCCAGCAGCCCACCGAAGGGACGTCTGAACACTGAAGCTTTCTTT. As protein: CASSPPKGRLNTEAFF.